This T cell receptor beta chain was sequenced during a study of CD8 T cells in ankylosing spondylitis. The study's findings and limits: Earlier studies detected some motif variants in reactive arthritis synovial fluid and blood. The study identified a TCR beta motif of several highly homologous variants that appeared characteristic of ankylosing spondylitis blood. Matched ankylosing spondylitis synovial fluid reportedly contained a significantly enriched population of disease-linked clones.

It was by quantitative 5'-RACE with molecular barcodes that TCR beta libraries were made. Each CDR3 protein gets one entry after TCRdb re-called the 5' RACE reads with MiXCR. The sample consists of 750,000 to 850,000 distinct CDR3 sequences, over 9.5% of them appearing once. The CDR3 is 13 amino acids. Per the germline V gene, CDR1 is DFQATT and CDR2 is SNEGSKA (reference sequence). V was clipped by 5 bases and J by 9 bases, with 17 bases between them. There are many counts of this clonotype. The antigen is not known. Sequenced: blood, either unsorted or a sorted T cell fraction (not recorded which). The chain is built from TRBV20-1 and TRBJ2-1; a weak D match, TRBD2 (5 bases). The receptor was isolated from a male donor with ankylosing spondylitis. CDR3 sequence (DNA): TGCAGTGCTGGACTCCCAGCTTCCAGTGAGCAGTTCTTC. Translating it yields CSAGLPASSEQFF.